The 8 T cell receptor beta chains in this list originate from one sample, sequenced in a study of blood T cell repertoires in COVID-19. Generated by immunoSEQ multiplex PCR, the TCRdb table keeps only in-frame clones and is missing some. This table holds over 140,000 clones, 76% found once. The sequenced sample consisted of peripheral blood. These receptors were collected from a woman older than 75 with active or convalescent COVID-19.

V gene TRBV28 combines with J gene TRBJ1-1, with D possibly being TRBD1 (6 bases). V shed 5 bases and J shed 0 bases, with 10 bases lying between them. This CDR3 region has 14 residues. Germline CDR1 and CDR2: MDHEN and SYDVKM. The CDR3 DNA follows: TGTGCCAGCAGTAGGGGACACTTGAACACTGAAGCTTTCTTT. The encoded protein is CASSRGHLNTEAFF.

This clone was recorded only once. The V gene is TRBV4-1, the J gene TRBJ2-7; TRBD1 matches at 9 bases. The V and J ends lost 5 bases and 0 bases, in that order; junction bases with no gene match: 5. The length of the CDR3 is 15 residues. Germline V gives CDR1 MGHRA, CDR2 YSYEKL. The CDR3 bases are TGCGCCAGCAGCACCGGACAGGGGAGCTCCTACGAGCAGTACTTC. Encoded protein: CASSTGQGSSYEQYF.

This clone was recorded once. The chain uses TRBV5-1 and TRBJ2-7, with 11 nucleotides matching TRBD2. This CDR3 has 14 residues. CDR1 SGHRS and CDR2 YFSETQ come from the germline V gene. V lost 3 bases, J lost 4 bases, and 3 bases stayed unmatched. The CDR3 DNA reads TGCGCCAGCAGCTATAGCGGGGGGGTGTACGAGCAGTACTTC. It translates to CASSYSGGVYEQYF.

This chain uses TRBV28 with TRBJ1-2; TRBD1 is a possible D gene (6 bases). The CDR3 runs to 13 residues. The V and J ends lost 6 bases and 4 bases respectively, with 12 bases between them. Germline V gives CDR1 MDHEN, CDR2 SYDVKM. The CDR3: CASSEQGRYGYTF. In DNA form, the CDR3 reads TGTGCCAGCAGCGAGCAGGGGCGCTATGGCTACACCTTC.

The J gene is TRBJ1-4, the V gene TRBV5-8; D might be TRBD1 (5 bases). The CDR3 consists of 16 residues. The germline V gene encodes CDR1 SGHTS and CDR2 YDEGEE. The V end was cut by 1 base, the J end by 3 bases, with 13 bases between. CDR3 sequence: CASSLLGQAANEKLFF. The CDR3 DNA sequence: TGTGCCAGCAGCTTGTTGGGGCAGGCTGCTAATGAAAAACTGTTTTTT.

DNA of the CDR3: TGTGCCAGCAGCTCGGGACTAGCGGGGGGCAGCGAGCAGTTCTTC. Translation: CASSSGLAGGSEQFF. The chain has TRBV6-2 or TRBV6-3 and TRBJ2-1, with 15 bases identical to TRBD2. The V and J ends lost 6 bases and 10 bases, in that order; junction bases with no gene match: 7. The CDR3 has 15 amino acids. The V gene's germline CDR1 is MNHEY and CDR2 SVGEGT.

The J gene is TRBJ2-3, the V gene TRBV4-3, with D possibly matching TRBD1 (5 bases). Per germline, CDR1 LGHNA and CDR2 YSLEER. Trimming pared 3 bases from V and 5 bases from J, leaving 18 bases between. There are 16 residues in the CDR3. Written as DNA, the CDR3 is TGCGCCAGCAGCCAGGCTAACCTCAGGGTGGAAGATACGCAGTATTTT. Residues: CASSQANLRVEDTQYF.

In this sample, this clone turned up once. The chain combines TRBV2 with TRBJ2-2; possible D gene TRBD1, 6 bases. V was cut by 6 bases and J by 1 base, with 6 bases left in between. CDR1 is SNHLY, CDR2 FYNNEI, per germline. CDR3 length: 13 residues. In DNA, the CDR3 is TGTGCCAGCAGACAGGGGAACACCGGGGAGCTGTTTTTT. This gives the protein CASRQGNTGELFF.